This record concerns one T cell receptor (beta chain) sequence. Its antigen is as yet unknown. This sample is drawn from a study of OX40 agonist ivuxolimab in advanced cancers. This CDR3 has 16 amino acids. The ends were cut back, 4 bases at V and 1 base at J, with 16 bases in the middle. CDR1 and CDR2 from the germline V gene are MDHEN and SYDVKM. The method was immunoSEQ multiplex PCR; TCRdb's version includes in-frame clones alone and lacks a portion of them. The top ten clones hold 12% of a sample with roughly 47,000 clones, 89% of them seen once. Findings of the study overall: In the expanded peripheral T cells, antigen specificity was never determined.

The input for sequencing was CD4+ or CD8+ T cells sorted from blood, taken in a trial of the OX40 agonist ivuxolimab. The TCR originated in an adult with an advanced solid tumor such as melanoma, head and neck, liver or kidney cancer. The chain uses TRBV28 and TRBJ2-5, with D maybe TRBD2 (6 bases). CDR3: CASSSHGTRAQETQYF. The CDR3 DNA follows: TGTGCCAGCAGTTCCCACGGGACTCGGGCCCAAGAGACCCAGTACTTC.